Shown below are 21 T cell receptor beta chains from a single sample sequenced in a study of T cells after somatic rescue of genetic block. The data were produced by immunoSEQ multiplex PCR, yet TCRdb's version contains in-frame clones alone and is incomplete. The sample carries 70,000 to 95,000 clones, about 87% recorded once. The specimen was peripheral blood mononuclear cells (PBMCs). The receptors were gathered from a woman under 30.

This clone came up a few times. The sample contains more than one DNA sequence encoding this CDR3. The rearrangement joins TRBV6-4 to TRBJ2-2, with D tentatively TRBD2 (5 bases). The CDR3 has 13 amino acids. V was cut by 3 bases and J by 3 bases, with 5 bases left in between. CDR1 is MRHNA and CDR2 is SNTAGT in the germline V gene. The CDR3 DNA reads TGTGCCAGCAGTGAAGCGGACACCGGGGAGCTGTTTTTT. Protein product: CASSEADTGELFF.

The rearrangement uses TRBV11-3 and TRBJ1-2; tentative D call: TRBD1 (5 bases). Trimming removed 5 bases at V and 7 bases at J, with 17 bases between. CDR3 length: 14 amino acids. Per the germline V gene, CDR1 is SGHNT and CDR2 is YENEEA. The DNA for the CDR3 is TGTGCCAGCAGCCTCCGGACAAGCCCGCTTGGCTACACCTTC. Protein product: CASSLRTSPLGYTF.

This clone was seen a single time. This chain connects TRBV4-2 to TRBJ2-7; 8 bases are a match to TRBD1. This CDR3 is 16 amino acids long. The junction had 7 bases not matched to a gene; V was cut back by 3 bases and J by 0 bases. Germline assignment: CDR1 LGHNA and CDR2 YNFKEQ. CDR3: CASSQMGQAFSYEQYF. In DNA form, the CDR3 reads TGTGCCAGCAGCCAGATGGGACAGGCATTCTCCTACGAGCAGTACTTC.

In this sample, this clone turned up once. The chain employs TRBV18 and TRBJ2-7, with a possible D match to TRBD2 (5 bases). Germline values: CDR1 KGHSH, CDR2 LQKENI. With 5 bases removed from V and 0 bases from J, the gap between germline ends came to 11 bases. This CDR3 spans 14 amino acids. The CDR3 reads CASSVSTSSYEQYF. The DNA of the CDR3 is TGTGCCAGCTCAGTTTCAACTAGCTCCTACGAGCAGTACTTC.

A single count supports this clone. This sequence joins TRBV5-6 and TRBJ2-1; the match to TRBD2 covers 14 bases. The CDR3 sequence is 18 residues long. Trimming took 5 bases from V and 7 from J; bases not matched to a gene: 14. Germline loops: CDR1 SGHDT, CDR2 YYEEEE. The CDR3 bases are TGTGCCAGCAGTTCGCCCGGGACTAGCGGGGGATACTCTAATGAGCAGTTCTTC. Translation gives CASSSPGTSGGYSNEQFF. The full variable domain, rest sourced from reference TRBV5-6 and TRBJ2-1, is DAGVTQSPTHLIKTRGQQVTLRCSPKSGHDTVSWYQQALGQGPQFIFQYYEEEERQRGNFPDRFSGHQFPNYSSELNVNALLLGDSALYLCASSSPGTSGGYSNEQFFGPGTRLTVL.

The chain uses TRBV6-1 and TRBJ1-4; D perhaps matches TRBD1 (5 bases). This CDR3 contains 14 residues. Germline CDR1 reads MNHNS; CDR2 reads SASEGT. V lost 6 bases and J lost 8, with 16 bases in between. As DNA, the CDR3 is TGTGCCAGCAGAGGCGGGACTCATGTGGAAAAACTGTTTTTT. Amino acids: CASRGGTHVEKLFF.

This clone was counted once. CDR3 coding DNA: TGTGCCAGCAGCTTAGTGTTCTTAGGACTAGCGGATACCTACGAGCAGTACTTC. Encoded protein: CASSLVFLGLADTYEQYF. The rearrangement joins TRBV7-2 to TRBJ2-7; 10 nucleotides align to TRBD2. Germline loops: CDR1 SGHTA, CDR2 FQGNSA. This CDR3 has 18 residues. The V and J ends lost 1 base and 2 bases, in that order; junction bases with no gene match: 11.

The chain uses TRBV28 and TRBJ1-2; D is ambiguous. V gave up 1 base and J gave up 4 bases, with 4 bases separating them. Per the germline V gene, CDR1 is MDHEN and CDR2 is SYDVKM. This CDR3 comprises 12 residues. The CDR3 is CASSLSIYGYTF. CDR3 sequence (DNA): TGTGCCAGCAGTTTATCCATCTATGGCTACACCTTC.

As DNA, the CDR3 is TGTGCCGGATCCCGGGACTCACCGGCCGAGCAGTACTTC. Protein product: CAGSRDSPAEQYF. The chain is built from TRBV30 and TRBJ2-7, with D possibly being TRBD2 (6 bases). Looked up from germline, CDR1 is GTSNPN and CDR2 is SVGIG (reference sequence). Trimming stripped 8 bases from V and 6 bases from J, with 20 bases between. This CDR3 spans 13 amino acids.

The chain combines TRBV19 with TRBJ2-2; D might be TRBD2 (5 bases). Germline V gene data show CDR1 as LNHDA and CDR2 as SQIVND (reference sequence). With 7 bases removed from V and 2 bases from J, the gap between germline ends came to 17 bases. The length of the CDR3 is 16 residues. This chain's CDR3 is CASKGRGDANTGELFF. DNA of the CDR3: TGTGCCAGTAAGGGCCGGGGAGATGCTAACACCGGGGAGCTGTTTTTT.

The chain links TRBV28 to TRBJ2-3, with 8 bases fitting TRBD2. The germline V gene has CDR1 MDHEN and CDR2 SYDVKM. The CDR3 consists of 15 residues. Trimming took 3 bases from V and 6 from J; bases not matched to a gene: 8. The CDR3 here is CASSFPAGVSDTQYF. The CDR3, as DNA: TGTGCCAGCAGTTTCCCAGCGGGAGTTTCCGATACGCAGTATTTT.

The chain couples TRBV10-1 to TRBJ1-1; 12 bases fit TRBD1. CDR3 length: 14 residues. Germline V CDR1 and CDR2: WNHNN, SYGVQD (reference sequence). The V and J ends lost 6 bases and 8 bases, in that order; junction bases with no gene match: 7. CDR3 sequence: CASRAGTGGREAFF. The CDR3 DNA is TGCGCCAGCAGAGCCGGGACAGGGGGCCGGGAAGCTTTCTTT.

The gene calls are TRBV7-2 and TRBJ2-6; D might be TRBD1 (5 bases). CDR1 is SGHTA, CDR2 FQGNSA, per germline. CDR3 length: 13 residues. The V end was cut by 10 bases, the J end by 1 base, with 8 bases between. CDR3 in DNA: TGTGCCACCGACAGATCTGGGGCCAACGTCCTGACTTTC. It yields the protein CATDRSGANVLTF.

This clone was seen only a few times. The gene calls are TRBV28 and TRBJ2-7; 8 bases agree with TRBD2. Germline V gene sequence: CDR1 MDHEN, CDR2 SYDVKM. This CDR3 has 13 amino acids. The CDR3, as DNA: TGTGTCGCCTCCAGCGGGAGCTCCTACGAGCAGTACTTC. Translating it yields CVASSGSSYEQYF. Filled out from reference TRBV28 and TRBJ2-7, the complete variable domain reads DVKVTQSSRYLVKRTGEKVFLECVQDMDHENMFWYRQDPGLGLRLIYFSYDVKMKEKGDIPEGYSVSREKKERFSLILESASTNQTSMYLCVASSGSSYEQYFGPGTRLTVT.

The CDR3 bases are TGTGCCAGCAGCTCCCGGGACAGGAATGAAAAACTGTTTTTT. Its translation: CASSSRDRNEKLFF. This chain joins TRBV5-4 and TRBJ1-4, with 8 bases fitting TRBD1. Germline V gene sequence: CDR1 SGHNT, CDR2 YYREEE (reference sequence). This CDR3 comprises 14 residues. With 3 bases clipped from V and 5 bases from J, the junction kept 3 bases outside the gene matches.

The V and J genes are TRBV19 and TRBJ1-1; possibly TRBD1 for D (5 bases). Trimming took 4 bases from V and 6 from J, leaving 18 bases between them. Germline CDR1 and CDR2: LNHDA and SQIVND (reference sequence). This CDR3 is built from 15 residues. The DNA of the CDR3 is TGTGCCAGTAGTACCTTCGGGGGGGATACCGCTGAAGCTTTCTTT. It encodes CASSTFGGDTAEAFF.

A single count supports this clone. This chain connects TRBV5-1 to TRBJ1-3; D remains unclear. This CDR3 is built from 13 residues. CDR1 SGHRS and CDR2 YFSETQ come from the germline V gene. Deletions cut 2 bases from V and 0 bases from J, with 3 bases between. CDR3 nucleotide sequence: TGCGCCAGCAGCTTCCACTCTGGAAACACCATATATTTT. Protein: CASSFHSGNTIYF.

The chain uses TRBV11-3 and TRBJ2-1, with TRBD2 matching 11 bases. Germline V gives CDR1 SGHNT, CDR2 YENEEA. This CDR3 comprises 16 residues. The junction had 8 bases not matched to a gene; V was cut back by 5 bases and J by 5 bases. In nucleotides, the CDR3 is TGTGCCAGCAGCGCCGCTAGCGGGAGGCCGCACAATGAGCAGTTCTTC. Translating gives CASSAASGRPHNEQFF.

CDR3: CASSDILLYGYTF. DNA for the CDR3: TGTGCCAGCAGTGATATCCTTCTCTATGGCTACACCTTC. The V gene is TRBV6-1, the J gene TRBJ1-2; D not certain. Germline CDR1 and CDR2: MNHNS and SASEGT. V was pared by 3 bases and J by 4 bases, with 9 bases between. This CDR3 region has 13 residues.

In nucleotides, the CDR3 is TGTGCCAGCAGTCAACCAGGGGGAGCTAACTATGGCTACACCTTC. As protein: CASSQPGGANYGYTF. This chain joins TRBV28 and TRBJ1-2; 7 bases fit TRBD1. This CDR3 is 15 amino acids long. The V and J ends lost 5 bases and 0 bases, in that order; junction bases with no gene match: 6. Germline V gene sequence: CDR1 MDHEN, CDR2 SYDVKM.

The chain uses TRBV6-1 and TRBJ1-5; D is perhaps TRBD1 (5 bases). Germline loops: CDR1 MNHNS, CDR2 SASEGT. The CDR3 is made up of 15 amino acids. V gave up 7 bases and J gave up 0 bases, with 13 bases separating them. CDR3 protein: CASTRGPYSNQPQHF. CDR3 bases: TGTGCCAGCACCCGGGGACCTTATAGCAATCAGCCCCAGCATTTT.